This T cell receptor beta chain was observed in a study of blood T cell repertoires in COVID-19. The overall study: Samples came from the United States, Italy and Spain, spanning acute and convalescent COVID-19. T cells, B-cell-depleted T cells, or PBMCs provided the cDNA or gDNA that served as material.

Per the authors' pipeline: Reference gene primer amplification yielded estimated nucleated cell counts. Measured with immunoSEQ multiplex PCR; TCRdb has only the in-frame clones, and not every one. The D gene and trimming were derived from the DNA, and the V and J assignments and clone size from that table. The table lists approximately 150,000 clones, around 78% of them singletons. This CDR3 spans 18 amino acids. The V gene's germline CDR1 is MNHEY and CDR2 SVGEGT. Losses at the gene ends were 6 bases for V and 2 bases for J; bases not matched to a gene: 11. The TCR comes from a woman aged 55-69 years with acute or convalescent COVID-19. The chain employs TRBV6-2 or TRBV6-3 and TRBJ2-5; 14 bases align to TRBD2. The specimen sequenced was peripheral blood. The CDR3 loop is CASSFGTSGSPIQETQYF. CDR3 in DNA: TGTGCCAGCAGCTTTGGGACTAGCGGGAGCCCCATACAAGAGACCCAGTACTTC.